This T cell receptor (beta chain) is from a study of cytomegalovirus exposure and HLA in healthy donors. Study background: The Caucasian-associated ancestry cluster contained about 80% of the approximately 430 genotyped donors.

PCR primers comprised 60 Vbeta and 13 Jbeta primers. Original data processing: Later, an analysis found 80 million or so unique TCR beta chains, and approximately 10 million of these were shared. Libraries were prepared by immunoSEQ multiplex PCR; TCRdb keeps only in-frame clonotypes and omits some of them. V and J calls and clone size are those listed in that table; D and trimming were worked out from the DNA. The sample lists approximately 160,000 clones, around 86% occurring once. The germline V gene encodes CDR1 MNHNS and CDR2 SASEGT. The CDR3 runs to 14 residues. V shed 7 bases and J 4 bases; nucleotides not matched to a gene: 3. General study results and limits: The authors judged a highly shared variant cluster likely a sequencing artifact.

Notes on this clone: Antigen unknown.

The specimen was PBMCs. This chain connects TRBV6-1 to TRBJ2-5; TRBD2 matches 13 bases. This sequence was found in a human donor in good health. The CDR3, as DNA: TGTGCCAGCACTAGGACTAGCGGGGGAGAGACCCAGTACTTC. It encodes CASTRTSGGETQYF.